The 13 T cell receptor beta chains below were found in one sample sequenced in a study of cytomegalovirus exposure and HLA in healthy donors (TCRdb year 2017). The receptor library was made with the immunoSEQ multiplex PCR assay. For the multiplex PCR, a mixture combining 60 forward primers for TCR Vbeta segments and 13 reverse primers for TCR Jbeta segments was used. In its TCRdb copy, this immuneACCESS table keeps in-frame sequences only and misses some clones. Where compared with another copy, unresolved V genes explain less than half of these, and the others have no known cause. A total of approximately 88,000 clones appear in this sample, roughly four fifths of them only once. The ten largest clonotypes hold roughly 3.7% of the sample. The sequencing input was PBMCs. The source is a man aged 25-45 years in good health and CMV-seronegative.

The chain links TRBV5-4 to TRBJ1-2; D might be TRBD1 (6 bases). Germline V gene lookup returns CDR1 SGHNT and CDR2 YYREEE (reference sequence). The CDR3 consists of 15 residues. Between the trimmed V and J ends, which lost 0 bases and 2 bases, there was a span of 11 bases. This CDR3 reads CASSLGGTPNYGYTF. In DNA, the CDR3 is TGTGCCAGCAGCTTGGGAGGGACACCCAACTATGGCTACACCTTC.

The J gene is TRBJ1-5, the V gene TRBV27, with TRBD1 matching over 9 bases. CDR3 size: 15 residues. CDR1 MNHEY and CDR2 SMNVEV come from the germline V gene (reference sequence). After removal of 5 bases from V and 6 bases from J, the junction contained 8 bases not matched to a gene. The CDR3 here is CASSTGQGWGQPQHF. CDR3 nucleotides: TGTGCCAGCAGTACCGGACAGGGGTGGGGTCAGCCCCAGCATTTT.

This sequence joins TRBV7-2 and TRBJ1-3, with TRBD1 as a possible D gene (6 bases). This CDR3 has 15 amino acids. Between the trimmed V and J ends, which lost 2 bases and 3 bases, there was a span of 11 bases. CDR1 and CDR2 from the germline V gene are SGHTA and FQGNSA. DNA of the CDR3: TGTGCCAGCAGCTTAATGACAGGAGATGGAAACACCATATATTTT. It translates to CASSLMTGDGNTIYF.

The chain uses TRBV30 and TRBJ1-2; maybe TRBD1 (6 bases). The CDR3 has 16 residues. CDR1 is GTSNPN, CDR2 SVGIG, per germline (reference sequence). Trimming stripped 1 base from V and 0 bases from J, with 15 bases between. In DNA, the CDR3 is TGTGCCTGGAGTGGAAGAATGGACAGAGCTAACTATGGCTACACCTTC. Translated: CAWSGRMDRANYGYTF.

This rearrangement joins TRBV19 to TRBJ2-1; 8 bases fit TRBD2. This CDR3 comprises 14 residues. Germline V CDR1 and CDR2: LNHDA, SQIVND (reference sequence). The V gene end was trimmed by 5 bases and the J gene end by 5 bases; junction bases not matched to a gene: 5. CDR3 residues: CASSRSGIDNEQFF. DNA of the CDR3: TGTGCCAGTAGTCGTAGCGGGATTGACAATGAGCAGTTCTTC.

The chain combines TRBV7-2 with TRBJ1-1, with 7 bases lining up with TRBD1. The V and J ends lost 1 base and 5 bases, in that order; junction bases with no gene match: 7. The germline gives CDR1 SGHTA, CDR2 FQGNSA. CDR3 length equals 15 residues. The CDR3 DNA reads as TGTGCCAGCAGCTTAGGCCACAGGGGTGTAACTGAAGCTTTCTTT. This translates into CASSLGHRGVTEAFF.

The V and J genes are TRBV9 and TRBJ1-1; D remains ambiguous. The length of the CDR3 is 14 residues. Trimming removed 4 bases at V and 5 bases at J, with 15 bases between. Germline V gene lookup returns CDR1 SGDLS and CDR2 YYNGEE. CDR3 DNA: TGTGCCAGCAGCACGGGAATGGGCAGGACTGAAGCTTTCTTT. It is translated as CASSTGMGRTEAFF.

The J gene is TRBJ2-1, the V gene TRBV29-1; perhaps TRBD2 as D (5 bases). Between the trimmed V and J ends, which lost 2 bases and 5 bases, there was a span of 10 bases. The CDR3 covers 13 residues. The germline V gene encodes CDR1 SQVTM and CDR2 ANQGSEA. This CDR3 is CSVERGTHNEQFF. DNA for the CDR3: TGCAGCGTTGAACGGGGAACCCACAATGAGCAGTTCTTC.

The chain combines TRBV7-8 with TRBJ1-2; 7 bases are shared with TRBD1. CDR3 length: 15 residues. Germline CDR1 is SGHVS and CDR2 is FQNEAQ. The ends lost 5 bases at V and 0 bases at J; junction bases unmatched: 6. The CDR3 loop reads CASSPGQAANYGYTF. The CDR3 nucleotides read TGTGCCAGCAGCCCCGGACAGGCTGCTAACTATGGCTACACCTTC. The full variable domain, with the rest looked up from reference TRBV7-8 and TRBJ1-2, is GAGVSQSPRYKVAKRGQDVALRCDPISGHVSLFWYQQALGQGPEFLTYFQNEAQLDKSGLPSDRFFAERPEGSVSTLKIQRTQQEDSAVYLCASSPGQAANYGYTFGSGTRLTVV.

The rearrangement uses TRBV28 and TRBJ1-2; 11 bases line up with TRBD1. Germline CDR1 reads MDHEN; CDR2 reads SYDVKM. This CDR3 region has 14 residues. Trimming cost V 5 bases and J 8 bases; bases outside gene matches: 7. CDR3 DNA sequence: TGTGCCAGCAGTAACAGGGACAGGGGGTACGGCTACACCTTC. Protein product: CASSNRDRGYGYTF.

This clone was detected a few times. The rearrangement joins TRBV30 to TRBJ1-2, with TRBD1 matching over 8 bases. Germline CDR1 reads GTSNPN; CDR2 reads SVGIG (reference sequence). There are 13 residues in the CDR3. V shed 0 bases and J 13 bases; nucleotides not matched to a gene: 10. The CDR3, as DNA: TGTGCCTGGAGTGTTACCGGACAGGGATTATGCACCTTC. Translated, it gives CAWSVTGQGLCTF.

The chain joins TRBV6-5 to TRBJ2-1, with 8 bases matching TRBD1. This CDR3 is built from 12 residues. The germline V gene has CDR1 MNHEY and CDR2 SVGAGI. The V and J ends lost 5 bases and 10 bases, in that order; junction bases with no gene match: 4. For the CDR3, the DNA is TGTGCCAGCAGTCGGACAGGGAGGGAGCAGTTCTTC. Protein sequence: CASSRTGREQFF.

This clone was observed a single time. The V call is TRBV29-1, the J call TRBJ2-1; perhaps TRBD1 as D (5 bases). Trimming removed 4 bases from V and 5 bases from J, with 12 bases in between. This CDR3 contains 13 residues. Germline assignment: CDR1 SQVTM and CDR2 ANQGSEA. CDR3 DNA sequence: TGCAGCGTTGGACAGCGACGAGACAATGAGCAGTTCTTC. As protein: CSVGQRRDNEQFF.